This passage covers 28 T cell receptor beta chains from one sample sequenced in a study of OX40 agonist ivuxolimab in advanced cancers. Generated by immunoSEQ multiplex PCR, the TCRdb table keeps only in-frame clones and is missing some. In the table there are nearly 95,000 clones, 85% to 95% of which are singletons. The specimen was CD4+ or CD8+ T cells sorted from blood, collected in a trial of the OX40 agonist ivuxolimab. Receptors originate from an adult with an advanced solid tumor such as melanoma, head and neck, liver or kidney cancer.

The V call is TRBV15, the J call TRBJ2-1, with D uncertain. CDR1 is LNHNV, CDR2 YYDKDF, per germline (reference sequence). The CDR3 loop spans 12 amino acids. Trimming left V 8 bases short and J 9 bases short, with 14 bases between. CDR3 bases: TGTGCCACCCGGTTCTCGAGTCTTGAGCAGTTCTTC. This codes for CATRFSSLEQFF.

This clone has only one observation. The chain is built from TRBV27 and TRBJ1-3; unclear D gene. Trimming removed 5 bases at V and 0 bases at J, with 11 bases between. Per the germline V gene, CDR1 is MNHEY and CDR2 is SMNVEV (reference sequence). The CDR3 is 15 residues long. Here the CDR3 reads CASSTDGFSGNTIYF. The CDR3 DNA sequence: TGTGCCAGCAGTACGGACGGATTCTCTGGAAACACCATATATTTT.

Turning to this clone: A read error may produce the germline difference seen at one junction end. The rearrangement links TRBV7-7 to TRBJ2-3; 12 nucleotides align to TRBD2. Germline V CDR1 and CDR2: SSHAT, FNYEAQ (reference sequence). This CDR3 region has 18 residues. CDR3 in amino acids: CASSLRLASGGEADTQYF. DNA for the CDR3: TGTGCTAGCAGCCTCAGGCTGGCTAGCGGGGGGGAGGCAGATACGCAGTATTTT.

The J gene is TRBJ1-2, the V gene TRBV29-1, with D unclear. Trimming shortened V by 1 base and J by 4 bases, and 10 bases separated the two germline ends. Germline CDR1 SQVTM, CDR2 ANQGSEA. The CDR3 is made up of 13 amino acids. CDR3 loop: CSVEGASFYGYTF. CDR3 in DNA: TGCAGCGTTGAAGGGGCCTCCTTCTATGGCTACACCTTC.

This clone was detected only once. The V gene is TRBV30, the J gene TRBJ1-1; a possible D gene is TRBD1 (5 bases). Trimming pared 8 bases from V and 7 bases from J, leaving 14 bases between. This CDR3 region has 11 residues. The germline V gene encodes CDR1 GTSNPN and CDR2 SVGIG (reference sequence). CDR3 in amino acids: CAGDLGVEAFF. Here the CDR3 DNA reads TGTGCCGGGGACCTCGGGGTTGAAGCTTTCTTT.

The rearrangement joins TRBV25-1 to TRBJ1-2; D gene ambiguous. Per germline, CDR1 MGHDK and CDR2 SYGVNS. With 7 bases removed from V and 4 bases from J, the gap between germline ends came to 16 bases. This CDR3 comprises 14 residues. In nucleotides, the CDR3 is TGTGCCAGCACCCCCCCGGGCAGATTCTATGGCTACACCTTC. Protein: CASTPPGRFYGYTF.

The chain employs TRBV2 and TRBJ1-1; D unclear. Trimming shortened V by 2 bases and J by 1 base, and 8 bases separated the two germline ends. From germline, CDR1 is SNHLY and CDR2 FYNNEI. The CDR3 length is 14 residues. CDR3 in DNA: TGTGCCAGCAGTGAATTGGACCCGAACACTGAAGCTTTCTTT. As protein: CASSELDPNTEAFF. The entire variable domain, with the rest obtained from reference TRBV2 and TRBJ1-1, is as follows: EPEVTQTPSHQVTQMGQEVILRCVPISNHLYFYWYRQILGQKVEFLVSFYNNEISEKSEIFDDQFSVERPDGSNFTLKIRSTKLEDSAMYFCASSELDPNTEAFFGQGTRLTVV.

This chain joins TRBV28 and TRBJ2-1; possibly TRBD1 or TRBD2 for D (6 bases each). Germline lookup yields CDR1 MDHEN and CDR2 SYDVKM. The CDR3 runs 18 residues. V was cut by 4 bases and J by 7 bases, with 26 bases left in between. CDR3 DNA sequence: TGTGCCAGCAGTTCCCCGGGCGGAGGGCCACTAAGGGGGAATGAGCAGTTCTTC. Its protein is CASSSPGGGPLRGNEQFF. Supplemented by reference TRBV28 and TRBJ2-1, the full variable domain reads DVKVTQSSRYLVKRTGEKVFLECVQDMDHENMFWYRQDPGLGLRLIYFSYDVKMKEKGDIPEGYSVSREKKERFSLILESASTNQTSMYLCASSSPGGGPLRGNEQFFGPGTRLTVL.

This clone was counted once. This rearrangement joins TRBV4-3 to TRBJ2-7; D may be TRBD1 (5 bases). The CDR3 contains 13 residues. V was trimmed by 1 base and J by 5 bases, leaving 9 bases between them. Germline V gene data show CDR1 as LGHNA and CDR2 as YSLEER. This CDR3 is CASSQVTGNEQYF. CDR3 coding DNA: TGCGCCAGCAGCCAAGTTACAGGAAACGAGCAGTACTTC.

The chain carries TRBV19 and TRBJ1-1; D is unresolved. Germline lookup yields CDR1 LNHDA and CDR2 SQIVND (reference sequence). CDR3 length: 13 amino acids. V shed 4 bases and J shed 3 bases, with 9 bases lying between them. The CDR3 DNA reads TGTGCCAGTAGTAACGACCCGGACACTGAAGCTTTCTTT. Translating it yields CASSNDPDTEAFF.

V and J are TRBV5-4 and TRBJ2-7; 7 nucleotides match TRBD1. The germline CDR1 and CDR2 sequences are SGHNT and YYREEE (reference sequence). This CDR3 comprises 14 residues. Unmatched junction bases numbered 6, after V lost 4 bases and J lost 2 bases. CDR3 nucleotides: TGTGCCAGCAGCCTCTACAGGGGACCCTACGAGCAGTACTTC. The encoded protein is CASSLYRGPYEQYF.

The chain links TRBV10-3 to TRBJ2-7; TRBD1 agrees at 9 bases. CDR1 is ENHRY, CDR2 SYGVKD, per germline. CDR3 length: 13 amino acids. J gave up 5 bases and V 6 bases, and 5 bases lay outside the gene matches. CDR3 sequence (DNA): TGTGCCATCAGCCTTGGGACAGGGAACGAGCAGTACTTC. It is translated as CAISLGTGNEQYF.

The rearrangement links TRBV2 to TRBJ1-6, with D possibly being TRBD1 (6 bases). V shed 10 bases and J shed 0 bases, with 10 bases lying between them. The germline gives CDR1 SNHLY, CDR2 FYNNEI. CDR3 size: 14 residues. The CDR3 region is CATEDSSYNSPLHF. In DNA, the CDR3 is TGTGCCACCGAGGACAGCTCCTATAATTCACCCCTCCACTTT.

V is TRBV11-3 and J is TRBJ2-3; the match to TRBD2 covers 8 bases. The CDR3 covers 13 residues. Germline loops: CDR1 SGHNT, CDR2 YENEEA. V was clipped by 5 bases and J by 5 bases; unmatched bases: 3. DNA of the CDR3: TGTGCCAGCAGCAAAGCGGGGGAAGATACGCAGTATTTT. Translation gives CASSKAGEDTQYF.

The chain joins TRBV9 to TRBJ2-7; 7 nucleotides match TRBD1. Germline V gene sequence: CDR1 SGDLS, CDR2 YYNGEE. The CDR3 length is 15 residues. With V trimmed by 2 bases and J by 3 bases, 8 bases remained unmatched. The chain's CDR3 is CASSVSTGTGYEQYF. In DNA, the CDR3 is TGTGCCAGCAGCGTGTCGACAGGGACGGGCTACGAGCAGTACTTC.

The chain recombines TRBV10-1 with TRBJ1-1, with D possibly being TRBD1 (6 bases). The CDR3 totals 15 residues. V was pared by 3 bases and J by 4 bases, with 15 bases between. From germline, CDR1 is WNHNN and CDR2 SYGVQD (reference sequence). This CDR3 reads CASSETRGGITEAFF. In DNA form, the CDR3 reads TGCGCCAGCAGTGAAACCAGGGGAGGTATCACTGAAGCTTTCTTT.

J is TRBJ2-7 and V is TRBV9; no firm D call. The CDR3 covers 15 residues. Per the germline V gene, CDR1 is SGDLS and CDR2 is YYNGEE. Deletions cut 0 bases from V and 1 base from J, with 11 bases between. The CDR3: CASSVEAASSYEQYF. CDR3 in DNA: TGTGCCAGCAGCGTAGAAGCTGCCTCTTCCTACGAGCAGTACTTC.

The chain has TRBV5-5 and TRBJ2-5; D gene unclear. Trimming cost V 6 bases and J 5 bases, with 5 bases left between them. The V gene's germline CDR1 is SGHKS and CDR2 YYEKEE (reference sequence). This CDR3 is 10 amino acids long. The DNA for the CDR3 is TGTGCCAGCATAGGGGAGACCCAGTACTTC. This sequence encodes CASIGETQYF.

In this sample, this clone turned up once. V and J are TRBV15 and TRBJ2-3; tentatively, D is TRBD1 (6 bases). Germline V gene sequence: CDR1 LNHNV, CDR2 YYDKDF (reference sequence). Trimming took off 5 bases at V and 6 bases at J, with 33 bases between the two ends. The CDR3 has 20 amino acids. The CDR3 DNA reads TGTGCCACCAGCTCCACAACACACCACCGGGACACCCAAACCTTGGATACGCAGTATTTT. It yields the protein CATSSTTHHRDTQTLDTQYF.

The CDR3 DNA sequence: TGCGCCAGCAGTTTTGACAGGGAGGACTACGAGCAGTACTTC. It yields the protein CASSFDREDYEQYF. The chain is built from TRBV4-3 and TRBJ2-7; perhaps TRBD1 as D (7 bases). The germline gives CDR1 LGHNA, CDR2 YSLEER. Trimming pared 6 bases from V and 3 bases from J, leaving 15 bases between. The CDR3 loop spans 14 amino acids.

This chain joins TRBV9 and TRBJ2-1; TRBD2 aligns across 10 bases. Germline CDR1 reads SGDLS; CDR2 reads YYNGEE. There are 15 residues in the CDR3. Trimming removed 4 bases from V and 8 bases from J; junction bases left unmatched: 9. CDR3 nucleotide sequence: TGTGCCAGCAGCCTAAGCGGGAGGGCCTTGCATGAGCAGTTCTTC. The encoded protein is CASSLSGRALHEQFF.

The CDR3 reads CASSQDLARVINGYTF. Written as DNA, the CDR3 is TGCGCCAGCAGCCAAGATCTGGCCAGGGTGATCAATGGCTACACCTTC. V gene TRBV4-3 combines with J gene TRBJ1-2, with D possibly being TRBD1 (5 bases). The CDR3 loop spans 16 amino acids. The germline V gene encodes CDR1 LGHNA and CDR2 YSLEER. Trimming took 0 bases from V and 6 from J, leaving 17 bases between them.

The rearrangement uses TRBV9 and TRBJ1-3; D is ambiguous. Trimming shortened V by 1 base and J by 4 bases, and 3 bases separated the two germline ends. The CDR3 totals 12 residues. The germline gives CDR1 SGDLS, CDR2 YYNGEE. In DNA form, the CDR3 reads TGTGCCAGCAGCGTAAAAGGAAACACCATATATTTT. This encodes CASSVKGNTIYF.

The J gene is TRBJ2-2, the V gene TRBV5-6; D perhaps matches TRBD1 (5 bases). This CDR3 is built from 14 residues. Germline-derived CDR1 and CDR2 are SGHDT and YYEEEE. The V end was cut by 3 bases, the J end by 1 base, with 7 bases between. Here the CDR3 DNA reads TGTGCCAGCAGCTATGGACAGAACACCGGGGAGCTGTTTTTT. Its protein is CASSYGQNTGELFF.

This chain connects TRBV4-3 to TRBJ2-4, with 8 nucleotides matching TRBD2. Germline V CDR1 and CDR2: LGHNA, YSLEER. The trim removed 1 base at V and 0 bases at J, leaving 5 bases unmatched. The CDR3 runs 17 residues. The CDR3 region has the DNA TGCGCCAGCAGCCAAGGTGAACTAGCGGTAGCCAAAAACATTCAGTACTTC. This encodes CASSQGELAVAKNIQYF.

The chain carries TRBV27 and TRBJ2-5; D ambiguous. The CDR3 has 13 residues. Germline V gene data show CDR1 as MNHEY and CDR2 as SMNVEV (reference sequence). Trimming took 8 bases from V and 5 from J, leaving 15 bases between them. CDR3 nucleotide sequence: TGTGCCAGCGTAAACCCCCTTACGGAGACCCAGTACTTC. Its translation is CASVNPLTETQYF.

A few counts support this clone. This chain joins TRBV7-6 and TRBJ2-7; D is possibly TRBD1 or TRBD2 (5 bases each). Per the germline V gene, CDR1 is SGHVS and CDR2 is FNYEAQ. V dropped 1 base and J dropped 4 bases, with 14 bases sitting between them. The CDR3 contains 15 residues. The CDR3 loop is CASSLGGLGPYEQYF. DNA for the CDR3: TGTGCCAGCAGCTTAGGTGGTTTGGGACCGTACGAGCAGTACTTC.

The table lists this clone with a count of one. The chain carries TRBV9 and TRBJ2-1; D is perhaps TRBD1 or TRBD2 (6 bases each). Germline-derived CDR1 and CDR2 are SGDLS and YYNGEE. CDR3 size: 14 residues. Trimming took off 0 bases at V and 4 bases at J, with 8 bases between the two ends. The CDR3 nucleotides are TGTGCCAGCAGCGTAGAGGGGGGTTACAATGAGCAGTTCTTC. Translating it yields CASSVEGGYNEQFF.